Reported below is one T cell receptor beta chain. This sample is part of a study of blood T cell repertoires in COVID-19. Study background: Sites in the United States, Italy and Spain provided acute and convalescent COVID-19 samples. T cells, B-cell-depleted T cells, or PBMCs provided the cDNA or gDNA that served as material.

In the authors' workflow: Amplification with reference gene primers provided the estimates of nucleated cell counts. TCRdb keeps only in-frame clones here, not all; method: immunoSEQ multiplex PCR. That table supplies the V and J calls and clone size; D and trimming were determined from the DNA. Of 30,000 or so clones listed, approximately 86% were seen once; the top ten hold approximately 24%. The TCR sequence derives from a human donor in a cohort sampled during active COVID-19. Source material: peripheral blood.

The CDR3 region has the DNA TGTGCCAGCAGTATGACTAGCGGGGGGAACAATGAGCAGTTCTTC. It specifies CASSMTSGGNNEQFF. V is TRBV6-5 and J is TRBJ2-1, with 13 bases identical to TRBD2. CDR1 MNHEY and CDR2 SVGAGI come from the germline V gene. The CDR3 is 15 residues long. J was trimmed by 5 bases and V by 5 bases; bases with no gene match: 3.